One TCR beta chain is described in this entry. CDR3 length equals 14 residues. From germline, CDR1 is WSHSY and CDR2 SAAADI. V lost 4 bases, J lost 4 bases, and 6 bases stayed unmatched. This record belongs to a study of identical twins. TCRdb used MiXCR to reprocess the 5' RACE reads, holding one entry per CDR3 protein. The table has hundreds of thousands of distinct CDR3 sequences, roughly 18% seen once; the top ten hold around 13%. The data were also submitted as part of a second study, on T cells expressing NK-cell markers.

Sequenced input: PBMCs. This TCR came from a woman aged 18-29 years in good health. The chain has TRBV10-2 and TRBJ2-7, with 8 bases aligning to TRBD1. The CDR3 reads CASSARTGQYEQYF. CDR3 in DNA: TGCGCCAGCAGTGCCAGGACAGGGCAATACGAGCAGTACTTC.